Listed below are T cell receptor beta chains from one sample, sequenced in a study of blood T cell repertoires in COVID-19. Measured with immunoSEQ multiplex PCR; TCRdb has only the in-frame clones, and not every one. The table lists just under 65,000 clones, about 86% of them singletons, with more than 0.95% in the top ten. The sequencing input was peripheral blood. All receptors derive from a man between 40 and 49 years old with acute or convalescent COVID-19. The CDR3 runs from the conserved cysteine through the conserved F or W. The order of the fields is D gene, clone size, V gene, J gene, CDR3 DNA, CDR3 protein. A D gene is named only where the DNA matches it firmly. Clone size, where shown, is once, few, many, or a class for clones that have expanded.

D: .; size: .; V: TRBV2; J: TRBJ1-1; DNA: TGTGCCAGCAGTGCCGGGGAGAACACTGAAGCTTTCTTT; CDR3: CASSAGENTEAFF
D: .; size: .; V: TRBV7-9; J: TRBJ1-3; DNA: TGTGCCAGCAGCCCGGGGGGGTCTGGAAACACCATATATTTT; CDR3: CASSPGGSGNTIYF
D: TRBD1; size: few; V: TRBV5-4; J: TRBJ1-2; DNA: TGTGCCAGCAGCTTCTCAGGGGGCGGTGGCTACACCTTC; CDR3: CASSFSGGGGYTF
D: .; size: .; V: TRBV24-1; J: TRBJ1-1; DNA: TGTGCCACCAGTTCCGAGATGAACACTGAAGCTTTCTTT; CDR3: CATSSEMNTEAFF
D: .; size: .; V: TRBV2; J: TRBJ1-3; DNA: TGTGCCAGCAGACCCAGCCGGACAGCTGGAAACACCATATATTTT; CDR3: CASRPSRTAGNTIYF
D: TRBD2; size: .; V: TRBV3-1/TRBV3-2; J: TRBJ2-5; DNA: TGTGCCAGCAGCCAAGCGTCCGGGGGGGCCCAGGAGACCCAGTACTTC; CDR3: CASSQASGGAQETQYF
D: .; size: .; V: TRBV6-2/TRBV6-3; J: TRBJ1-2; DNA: TGTGCCAGCAGCCTTCGCCTAATGCGAGATGGCGGCTATGGCTACACCTTC; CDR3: CASSLRLMRDGGYGYTF
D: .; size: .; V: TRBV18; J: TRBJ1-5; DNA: TGTGCCAGCTCACCCGGATGGGGGCCTGATCAGCCCCAGCATTTT; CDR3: CASSPGWGPDQPQHF
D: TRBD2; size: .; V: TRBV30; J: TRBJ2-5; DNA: TGTGCCTATACTAGCGGGGTACAAGAGACCCAGTACTTC; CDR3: CAYTSGVQETQYF
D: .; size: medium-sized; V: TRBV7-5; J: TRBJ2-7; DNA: TGTGCCAGAAGCCCCGAATCACAGGGGCTCTCCTACGAGCAGTACTTC; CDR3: CARSPESQGLSYEQYF
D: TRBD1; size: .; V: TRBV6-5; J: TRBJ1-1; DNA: TGTGCCAGCAGGCCGCGACAGGGGGTAACTGAAGCTTTCTTT; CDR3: CASRPRQGVTEAFF
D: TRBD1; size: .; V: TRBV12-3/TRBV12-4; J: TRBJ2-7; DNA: TGTGCCAGCGCCCAAGGGACAGGGGGCAAGCAGTACTTC; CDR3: CASAQGTGGKQYF
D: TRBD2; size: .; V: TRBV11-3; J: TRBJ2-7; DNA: TGTGCCAGCAGCTTTTCCGGCGGGGGGACCTACGAGCAGTACTTC; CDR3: CASSFSGGGTYEQYF
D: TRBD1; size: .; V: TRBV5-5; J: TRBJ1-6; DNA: TGTGCCAGCGCAGGCGGGACAGCGAGCTCCTATAATTCACCCCTCCACTTT; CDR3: CASAGGTASSYNSPLHF
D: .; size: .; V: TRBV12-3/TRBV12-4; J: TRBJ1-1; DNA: TGTGCCAGCAGCCGGGGGTTGACTGAAGCTTTCTTT; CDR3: CASSRGLTEAFF
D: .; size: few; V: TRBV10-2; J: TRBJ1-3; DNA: TGCGCCAGCAGTGCAGATGGCAGGGCGGGAAACACCATATATTTT; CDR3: CASSADGRAGNTIYF
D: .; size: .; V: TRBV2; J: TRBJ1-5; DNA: TGTGCCAGCAGTGAACCCGAGCAGCCCCAGCATTTT; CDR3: CASSEPEQPQHF
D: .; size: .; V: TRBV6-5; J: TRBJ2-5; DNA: TGTGCCAGCAGTTACGCGGGGCAACAAGAGACCCAGTACTTC; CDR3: CASSYAGQQETQYF
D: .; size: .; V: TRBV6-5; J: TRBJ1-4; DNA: TGTGCCAGCAGGGGTCTAGAAGGATATGAAAAACTGTTTTTT; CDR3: CASRGLEGYEKLFF
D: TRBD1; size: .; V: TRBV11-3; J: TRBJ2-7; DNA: TGTGCCAGCAGCTTAGGTACCGGACAGGGATACGAGCAGTACTTC; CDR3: CASSLGTGQGYEQYF
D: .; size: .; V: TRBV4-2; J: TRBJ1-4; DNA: TGTGCCAGCAGCCAAGTACAGGGCACCCTTGGTGAAAAACTGTTTTTT; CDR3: CASSQVQGTLGEKLFF
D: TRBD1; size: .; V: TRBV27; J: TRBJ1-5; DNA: TGTGCCAGCAGTTTCAGGGGGGCGGGCAATCAGCCCCAGCATTTT; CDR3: CASSFRGAGNQPQHF
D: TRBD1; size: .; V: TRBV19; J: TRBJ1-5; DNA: TGTGCCAGTAGTCGGATGACAGGGAGTAGGGATCAGCCCCAGCATTTT; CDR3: CASSRMTGSRDQPQHF
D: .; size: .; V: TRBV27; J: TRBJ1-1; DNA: TGTGCCAGCAGTTTACAGGGTCTGTACACTGAAGCTTTCTTT; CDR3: CASSLQGLYTEAFF
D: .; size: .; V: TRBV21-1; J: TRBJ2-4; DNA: TGTGCCAGCAGCAAAGGAACGTCAGGGGGCGTGAACATTCAGTACTTC; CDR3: CASSKGTSGGVNIQYF
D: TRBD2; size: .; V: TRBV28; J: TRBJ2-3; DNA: TGTGCCAGCAGTCCGAGCGGGGGGTGGGGCACAGATACGCAGTATTTT; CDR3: CASSPSGGWGTDTQYF
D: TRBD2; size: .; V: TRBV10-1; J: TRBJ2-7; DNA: TGCGCCAGCAGGGGGACTAGCGGGGGGGCATCCTACGAGCAGTACTTC; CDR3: CASRGTSGGASYEQYF
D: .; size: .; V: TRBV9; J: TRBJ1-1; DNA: TGTGCCAGCAGCCCCAGGGCACAGGGCTCACTGAACACTGAAGCTTTCTTT; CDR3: CASSPRAQGSLNTEAFF
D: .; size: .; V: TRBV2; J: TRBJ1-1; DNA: TGTGCCAGCAGTGAAGGGAGCACTGAAGCTTTCTTT; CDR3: CASSEGSTEAFF
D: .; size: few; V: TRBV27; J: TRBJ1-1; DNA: TGTGCCAGCAGACAGGGCGCTGAAGCTTTCTTT; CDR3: CASRQGAEAFF